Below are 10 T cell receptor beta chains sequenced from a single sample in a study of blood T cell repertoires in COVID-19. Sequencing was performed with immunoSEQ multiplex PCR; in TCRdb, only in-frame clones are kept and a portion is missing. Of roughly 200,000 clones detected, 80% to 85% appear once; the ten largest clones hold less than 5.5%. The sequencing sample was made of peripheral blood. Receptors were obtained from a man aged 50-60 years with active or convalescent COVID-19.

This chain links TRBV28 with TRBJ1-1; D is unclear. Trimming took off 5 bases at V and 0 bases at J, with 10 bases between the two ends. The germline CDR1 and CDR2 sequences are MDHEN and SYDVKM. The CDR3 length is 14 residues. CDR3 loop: CASSHALMNTEAFF. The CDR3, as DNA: TGTGCCAGCAGTCATGCGCTCATGAACACTGAAGCTTTCTTT. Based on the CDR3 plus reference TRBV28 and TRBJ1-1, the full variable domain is DVKVTQSSRYLVKRTGEKVFLECVQDMDHENMFWYRQDPGLGLRLIYFSYDVKMKEKGDIPEGYSVSREKKERFSLILESASTNQTSMYLCASSHALMNTEAFFGQGTRLTVV.

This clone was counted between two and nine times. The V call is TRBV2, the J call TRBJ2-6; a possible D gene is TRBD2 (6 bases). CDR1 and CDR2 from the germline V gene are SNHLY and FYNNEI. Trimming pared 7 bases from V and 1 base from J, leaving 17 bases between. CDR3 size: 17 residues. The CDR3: CASTTGLARSGANVLTF. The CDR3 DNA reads TGTGCCAGCACCACGGGACTTGCGCGGTCTGGGGCCAACGTCCTGACTTTC.

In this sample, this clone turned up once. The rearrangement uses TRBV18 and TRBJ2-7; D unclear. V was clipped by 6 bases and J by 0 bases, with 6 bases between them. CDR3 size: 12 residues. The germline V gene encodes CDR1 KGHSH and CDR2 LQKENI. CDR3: CASSPYSYEQYF. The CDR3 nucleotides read TGTGCCAGCTCCCCGTACTCCTACGAGCAGTACTTC.

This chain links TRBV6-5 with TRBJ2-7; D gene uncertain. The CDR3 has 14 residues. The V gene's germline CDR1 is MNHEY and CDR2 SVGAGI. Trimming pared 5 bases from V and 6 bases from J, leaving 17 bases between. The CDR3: CASSRNPPSGEQYF. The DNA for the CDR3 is TGTGCCAGCAGTCGCAACCCCCCCTCGGGCGAGCAGTACTTC.

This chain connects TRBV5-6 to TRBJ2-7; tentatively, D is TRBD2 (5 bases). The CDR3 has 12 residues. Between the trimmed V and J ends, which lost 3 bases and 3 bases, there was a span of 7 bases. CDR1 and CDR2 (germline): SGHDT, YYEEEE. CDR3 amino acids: CASSSDFYEQYF. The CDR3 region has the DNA TGTGCCAGCAGCTCGGACTTCTACGAGCAGTACTTC.

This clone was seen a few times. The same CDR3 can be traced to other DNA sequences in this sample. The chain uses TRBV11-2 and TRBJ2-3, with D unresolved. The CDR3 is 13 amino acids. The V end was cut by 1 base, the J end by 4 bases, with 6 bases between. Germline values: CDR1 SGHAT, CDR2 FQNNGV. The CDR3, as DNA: TGTGCCAGCAGCTTAGCTGGGCCAGATACGCAGTATTTT. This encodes CASSLAGPDTQYF.

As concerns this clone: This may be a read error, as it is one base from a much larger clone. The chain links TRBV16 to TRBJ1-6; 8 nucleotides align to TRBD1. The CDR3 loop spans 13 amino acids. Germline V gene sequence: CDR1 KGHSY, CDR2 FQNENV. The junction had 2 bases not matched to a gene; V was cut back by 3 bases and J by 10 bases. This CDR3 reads CASSQDRDSPLHF. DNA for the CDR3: TGTGCCAGCAGCCAGGACAGGGACTCACCCCTCCACTTT.

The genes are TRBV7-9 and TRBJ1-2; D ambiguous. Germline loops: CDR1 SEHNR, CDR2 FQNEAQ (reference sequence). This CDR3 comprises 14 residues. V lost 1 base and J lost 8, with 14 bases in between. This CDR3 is CASSLGSAGLGYTF. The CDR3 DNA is TGTGCCAGCAGCTTAGGCAGCGCTGGGTTAGGCTACACCTTC.

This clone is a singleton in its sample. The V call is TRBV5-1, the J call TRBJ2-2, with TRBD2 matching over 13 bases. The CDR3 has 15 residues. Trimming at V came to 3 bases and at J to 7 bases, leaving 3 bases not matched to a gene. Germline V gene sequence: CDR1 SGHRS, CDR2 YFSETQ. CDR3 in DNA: TGCGCCAGCAGCTGGGGACTAGCGGGGTTCGGGGAGCTGTTTTTT. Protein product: CASSWGLAGFGELFF.

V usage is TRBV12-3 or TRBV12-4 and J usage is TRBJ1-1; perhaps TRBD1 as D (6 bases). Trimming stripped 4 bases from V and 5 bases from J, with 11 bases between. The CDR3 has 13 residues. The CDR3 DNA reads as TGTGCCAGCAGTTACAGGGTGGGGACTGAAGCTTTCTTT. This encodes CASSYRVGTEAFF.